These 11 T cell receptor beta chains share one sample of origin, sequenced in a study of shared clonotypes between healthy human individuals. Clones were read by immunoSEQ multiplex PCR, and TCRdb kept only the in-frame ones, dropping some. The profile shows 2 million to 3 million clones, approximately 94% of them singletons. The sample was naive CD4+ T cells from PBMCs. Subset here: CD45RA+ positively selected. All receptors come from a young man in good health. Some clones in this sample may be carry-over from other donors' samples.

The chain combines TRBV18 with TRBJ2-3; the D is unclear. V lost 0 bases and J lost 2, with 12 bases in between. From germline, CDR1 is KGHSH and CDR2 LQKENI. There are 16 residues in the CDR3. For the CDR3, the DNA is TGTGCCAGCTCACCACCTGTCAGGTTGTACACAGATACGCAGTATTTT. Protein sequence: CASSPPVRLYTDTQYF.

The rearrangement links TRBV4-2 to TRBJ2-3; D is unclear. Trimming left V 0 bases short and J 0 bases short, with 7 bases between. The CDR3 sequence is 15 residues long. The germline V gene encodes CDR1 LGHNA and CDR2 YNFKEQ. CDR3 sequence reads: CASSQDLTSTDTQYF. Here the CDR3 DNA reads TGTGCCAGCAGCCAAGATCTCACTAGCACAGATACGCAGTATTTT.

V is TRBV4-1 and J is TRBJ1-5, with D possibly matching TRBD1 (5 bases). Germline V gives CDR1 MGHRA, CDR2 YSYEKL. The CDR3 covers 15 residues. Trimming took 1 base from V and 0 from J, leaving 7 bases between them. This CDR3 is CASSQGGFSNQPQHF. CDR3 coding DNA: TGCGCCAGCAGCCAAGGGGGGTTTAGCAATCAGCCCCAGCATTTT.

The CDR3 loop is CASSLTRDYTEAFF. As DNA, the CDR3 is TGTGCCAGCAGCTTAACTCGGGACTACACTGAAGCTTTCTTT. The gene calls are TRBV7-2 and TRBJ1-1, with D possibly being TRBD1 (5 bases). The germline V gene has CDR1 SGHTA and CDR2 FQGNSA. The CDR3 consists of 14 residues. V shed 2 bases and J shed 3 bases, with 10 bases lying between them.

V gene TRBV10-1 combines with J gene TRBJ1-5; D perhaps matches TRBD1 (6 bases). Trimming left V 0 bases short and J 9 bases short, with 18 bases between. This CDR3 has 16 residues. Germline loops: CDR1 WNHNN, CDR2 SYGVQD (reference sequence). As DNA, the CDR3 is TGCGCCAGCAGTGAGTCTTTAGGGGGGGCTATCGGGCCCCAGCATTTT. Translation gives CASSESLGGAIGPQHF.

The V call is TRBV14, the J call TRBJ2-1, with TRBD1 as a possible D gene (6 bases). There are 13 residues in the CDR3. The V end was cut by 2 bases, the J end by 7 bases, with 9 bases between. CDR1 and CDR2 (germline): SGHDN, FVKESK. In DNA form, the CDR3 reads TGTGCCAGCAGCCAATCCAGGGGAAATGAGCAGTTCTTC. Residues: CASSQSRGNEQFF.

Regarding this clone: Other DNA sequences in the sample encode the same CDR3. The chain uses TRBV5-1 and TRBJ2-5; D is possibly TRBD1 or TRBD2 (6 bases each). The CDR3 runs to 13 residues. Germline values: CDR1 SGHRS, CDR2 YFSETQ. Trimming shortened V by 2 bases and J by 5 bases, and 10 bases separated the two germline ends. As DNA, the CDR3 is TGCGCCAGCAGCTTAGGGGGAGGCGAGACCCAGTACTTC. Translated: CASSLGGGETQYF.

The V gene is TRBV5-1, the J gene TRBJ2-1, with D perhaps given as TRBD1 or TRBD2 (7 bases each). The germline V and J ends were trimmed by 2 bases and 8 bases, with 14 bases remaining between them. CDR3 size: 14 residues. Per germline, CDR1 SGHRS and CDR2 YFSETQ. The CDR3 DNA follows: TGCGCCAGCAGCTTTGGACAGGCGGGGGATGAGCAGTTCTTC. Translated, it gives CASSFGQAGDEQFF.

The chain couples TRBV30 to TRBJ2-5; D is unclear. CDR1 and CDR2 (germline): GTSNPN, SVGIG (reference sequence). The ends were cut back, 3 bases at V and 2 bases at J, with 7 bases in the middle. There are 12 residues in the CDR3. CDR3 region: CAWRSDQETQYF. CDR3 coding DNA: TGTGCCTGGAGGTCAGATCAAGAGACCCAGTACTTC. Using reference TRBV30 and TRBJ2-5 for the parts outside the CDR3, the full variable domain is SQTIHQWPATLVQPVGSPLSLECTVEGTSNPNLYWYRQAAGRGLQLLFYSVGIGQISSEVPQNLSASRPQDRQFILSSKKLLLSDSGFYLCAWRSDQETQYFGPGTRLLVL.

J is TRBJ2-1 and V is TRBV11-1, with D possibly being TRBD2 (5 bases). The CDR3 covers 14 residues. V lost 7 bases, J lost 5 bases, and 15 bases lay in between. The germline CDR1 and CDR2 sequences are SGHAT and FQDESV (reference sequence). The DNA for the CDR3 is TGTGCCAGCACCAGGCGCGGGTCCGACAATGAGCAGTTCTTC. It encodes CASTRRGSDNEQFF.

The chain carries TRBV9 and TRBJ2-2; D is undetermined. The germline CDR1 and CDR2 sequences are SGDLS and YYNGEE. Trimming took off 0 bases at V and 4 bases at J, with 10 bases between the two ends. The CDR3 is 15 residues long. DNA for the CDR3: TGTGCCAGCAGCGTAGCCCCCCTGGGCACCGGGGAGCTGTTTTTT. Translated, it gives CASSVAPLGTGELFF.